These 11 T cell receptor beta chains came from one sample sequenced in a study of T cell repertoires in cytomegalovirus infection (dated by TCRdb to the late 2010s). Their specific antigens are unknown. The listed sequencing device is Illumina HiSeq 1500. Through fastp at Q25 and MiXCR, TCRdb rebuilt clones from the public reads, retaining in-frame beta chains. Rows are combined by CDR3 protein, so each entry shows the most common genes and DNA. Here the sample has hundreds of thousands of distinct CDR3 sequences; around 32% occur a single time. About an eighth of the sample is in the top ten clones. The sample's treatment or condition, from its label and the paper: in vitro stimulation with specific CMV peptide epitopes to enrich CMV-specific T cells. The starting material was cultured CD8+ T cells from PBMCs, obtained from culture after CMV antigen stimulation. The receptors originated from a human donor in good health (CMV status not recorded). Some clones in this sample may be carry-over from other donors' samples.

The chain recombines TRBV10-3 with TRBJ2-7; TRBD2 agrees at 7 bases. The CDR3 is 14 residues long. Trimming cost V 3 bases and J 2 bases; bases outside gene matches: 4. CDR1 and CDR2 from the germline V gene are ENHRY and SYGVKD. The CDR3: CAISDSGAPYEQYV. CDR3 DNA sequence: TGTGCCATCAGTGACAGCGGGGCGCCCTACGAGCAGTACGTC.

This clonotype was counted only a few times. The gene calls are TRBV27 and TRBJ1-1; D is uncertain. The V gene lost 8 bases and the J gene lost 11 bases, with 21 bases spanning the gap. The length of the CDR3 is 13 residues. Germline V gene lookup returns CDR1 MNHEY and CDR2 SMNVEV (reference sequence). The CDR3 nucleotides read TGTGCCAGCTGCGGGGAGGGCTCTTGGGAGGCTTTCTTT. This codes for CASCGEGSWEAFF.

This clonotype was detected a few times. This chain links TRBV23-1 with TRBJ1-1, with 9 bases lining up with TRBD1. TRBV23-1 is reported as an ORF; its role is uncertain. This CDR3 spans 21 amino acids. V shed 8 bases and J 0 bases; nucleotides not matched to a gene: 25. CDR3 nucleotides: TGCGCCAGCGAAGAGGGCGAGGGACAGGGAAAACTCCTGGGCATGAACACTGAAGCTTTCTTT. Translating it yields CASEEGEGQGKLLGMNTEAFF.

The V and J genes are TRBV4-2 and TRBJ2-1, with 10 nucleotides matching TRBD2. Per the germline V gene, CDR1 is LGHNA and CDR2 is YNFKEQ. The length of the CDR3 is 16 residues. The J segment lost 4 bases and the V segment lost 2 bases, leaving 5 bases of the junction unmatched. CDR3 DNA: TGTGCCAGCAGCCAAAAACTAGCGGGGCCATACAATGAGCAGTTCTTC. This gives the protein CASSQKLAGPYNEQFF.

This rearrangement joins TRBV19 to TRBJ2-2, with a tentative D call TRBD1 (5 bases). Trimming pared 1 base from V and 1 base from J, leaving 7 bases between. The CDR3 is made up of 15 amino acids. CDR1 is LNHDA and CDR2 is SQIVND in the germline V gene (reference sequence). CDR3 sequence reads: CASSIGGQNTGELFF. CDR3 nucleotide sequence: TGTGCCAGTAGTATAGGAGGACAGAACACCGGGGAGCTGTTTTTT.

This clonotype showed up many times. The V gene is TRBV7-2, the J gene TRBJ2-5; D may be TRBD1 or TRBD2 (5 bases each). The CDR3 is made up of 14 amino acids. Germline CDR1 and CDR2: SGHTA and FQGNSA. The germline V and J ends were trimmed by 5 bases and 3 bases, with 13 bases remaining between them. The CDR3 DNA is TGTGCCAGCAGCACTAGGGGCATTAAAGAGACCCAGTACTTC. Its protein product is CASSTRGIKETQYF.

Only a few counts were recorded for this clonotype. The V and J genes are TRBV11-2 and TRBJ2-1; TRBD2 agrees at 11 bases. This CDR3 spans 17 amino acids. Germline V gene sequence: CDR1 SGHAT, CDR2 FQNNGV. V lost 3 bases to trimming and J lost 7 bases; unmatched junction nucleotides: 11. Here the CDR3 DNA reads TGTGCCAGCAGCTTGAAATTTAGCGGGGGGGCCCAAAATGAGCAGTTCTTC. It codes for CASSLKFSGGAQNEQFF.

This clonotype was seen ten or more times. The chain employs TRBV12-3 or TRBV12-4 and TRBJ1-5, with D uncertain. Trimming took off 4 bases at V and 6 bases at J, with 10 bases between the two ends. This CDR3 comprises 13 residues. CDR3 nucleotide sequence: TGTGCCAGCAGTTCTGAGGGTGCTCAGCCCCAGCATTTT. Its translation: CASSSEGAQPQHF.

The table lists this clonotype with many counts. The CDR3 DNA reads as TGCGCCAGCAGCCAAGAATCAAGGGGGCCGTTCTACGAGCAGTACTTC. It specifies CASSQESRGPFYEQYF. The V call is TRBV4-1, the J call TRBJ2-7; 7 nucleotides match TRBD1. Germline V gene data show CDR1 as MGHRA and CDR2 as YSYEKL. CDR3 length equals 16 residues. With 0 bases clipped from V and 3 bases from J, the junction kept 8 bases outside the gene matches.

Details on this clonotype: This clone may be a read error of a much larger clone one base away. This chain connects TRBV28 to TRBJ2-3, with 8 nucleotides matching TRBD2. The germline V gene has CDR1 MDHEN and CDR2 SYDVKM. The CDR3 consists of 16 residues. The CDR3 is CASSSLPGGATDTRYF. As DNA, the CDR3 is TGTGCCAGCAGTTCTTTACCCGGGGGGGCCACAGATACGCGGTATTTT.

This clonotype was counted a few times. The chain has TRBV27 and TRBJ2-1; no clear D. Germline V gene sequence: CDR1 MNHEY, CDR2 SMNVEV (reference sequence). There are 15 residues in the CDR3. V lost 9 bases to trimming and J lost 0 bases, with 15 bases between them. CDR3 protein: CASYYALSSYNEQFF. The DNA of the CDR3 is TGTGCCAGTTACTATGCTCTGAGCTCCTACAATGAGCAGTTCTTC.